The sequence of this T cell receptor beta chain was determined in a study of memory CD4+ T cells and cytomegalovirus serostatus. Study background: Of the healthy Belgian adults, fewer than 10 were CMV seropositive and 24 seronegative.

V shed 6 bases, J shed 4 bases, and the junction held 11 bases outside the gene matches. Germline CDR1 is MDHEN and CDR2 is SYDVKM. This CDR3 spans 16 amino acids. The data were produced by immunoSEQ multiplex PCR, yet TCRdb's version contains in-frame clones alone and is incomplete. This table holds roughly 86,000 clones, 75% to 85% found once. The sort gate was single viable CD3+CD4+CD8-CD45RO+ cells for memory CD4+ T cells. Total CD4+ T cells were enriched by CD4 positive selection. The TCR originated in an adult in good health and CMV-seropositive. The J gene is TRBJ2-7, the V gene TRBV28; TRBD1 aligns across 11 bases. The sequenced sample consisted of memory CD4+ T cells from blood. The CDR3 DNA follows: TGTGCCAGCAGCCCTCCCGGGACAGGGGGTTCTTACGAGCAGTACTTC. Amino acid sequence: CASSPPGTGGSYEQYF.